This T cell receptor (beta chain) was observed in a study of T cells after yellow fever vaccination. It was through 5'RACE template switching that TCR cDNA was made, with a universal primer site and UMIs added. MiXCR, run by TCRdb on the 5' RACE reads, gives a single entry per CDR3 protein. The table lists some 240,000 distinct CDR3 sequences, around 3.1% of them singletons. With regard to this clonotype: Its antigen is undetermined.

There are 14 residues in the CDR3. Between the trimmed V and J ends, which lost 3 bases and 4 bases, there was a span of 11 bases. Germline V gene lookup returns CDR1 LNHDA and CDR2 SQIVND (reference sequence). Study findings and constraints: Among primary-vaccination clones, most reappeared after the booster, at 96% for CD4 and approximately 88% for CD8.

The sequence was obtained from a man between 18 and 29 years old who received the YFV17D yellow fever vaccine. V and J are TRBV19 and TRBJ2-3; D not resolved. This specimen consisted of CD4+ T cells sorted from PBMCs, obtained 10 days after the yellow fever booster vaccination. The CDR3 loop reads CASSIRVAADTQYF. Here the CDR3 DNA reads TGTGCCAGTAGTATCCGCGTTGCGGCAGATACGCAGTATTTT.